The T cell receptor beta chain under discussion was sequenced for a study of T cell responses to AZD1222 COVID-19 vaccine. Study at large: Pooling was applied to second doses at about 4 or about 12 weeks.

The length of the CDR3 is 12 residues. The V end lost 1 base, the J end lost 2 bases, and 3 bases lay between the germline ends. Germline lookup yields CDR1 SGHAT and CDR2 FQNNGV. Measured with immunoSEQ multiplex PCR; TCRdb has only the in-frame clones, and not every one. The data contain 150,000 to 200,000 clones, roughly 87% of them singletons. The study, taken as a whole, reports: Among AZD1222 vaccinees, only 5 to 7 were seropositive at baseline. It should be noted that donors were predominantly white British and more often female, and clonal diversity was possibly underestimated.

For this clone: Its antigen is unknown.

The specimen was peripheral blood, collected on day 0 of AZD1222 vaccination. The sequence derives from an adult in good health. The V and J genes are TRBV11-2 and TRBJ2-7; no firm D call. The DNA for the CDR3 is TGTGCCAGCAGCTTAGCAGCCTACGAGCAGTACTTC. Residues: CASSLAAYEQYF.